This T cell receptor (beta chain) originates from a study of control samples from healthy donors and cancer patients. Germline V gene lookup returns CDR1 MNHEY and CDR2 SMNVEV (reference sequence). The CDR3 totals 14 residues. V shed 4 bases and J 4 bases; nucleotides not matched to a gene: 4. Sequenced by immunoSEQ multiplex PCR; TCRdb stores in-frame clones only, minus some. Here the sample spans roughly 84,000 clones, about 89% being singletons. The origin of this receptor is a man between 45 and 60 years old in good health. V usage is TRBV27 and J usage is TRBJ1-5; 7 bases are a match to TRBD1. Sequencing was done on a sample of blood. The CDR3 DNA follows: TGTGCCAGCAGTTGGGACAGCGTTAATCAGCCCCAGCATTTT. The encoded protein is CASSWDSVNQPQHF.